These 23 T cell receptor beta chains came from one sample sequenced in a study of T-cell reconstitution after alpha-beta-depleted transplantation in children. Preparation of the TCRbeta library was carried out with unique molecular identifiers. TCRdb reprocessed the PCR reads with MiXCR, giving one entry per CDR3 protein. The repertoire has 600,000 to 700,000 distinct CDR3 sequences, roughly 13% of them found once; the top ten carry about 0.77%. The material sequenced was PBMCs, taken before TCRalphabeta/CD19-depleted stem cell transplant. The source of these receptors is a girl aged 2-10 years with congenital amegakaryocytic thrombocytopenia, due to receive a stem cell transplant.

The chain uses TRBV2 and TRBJ2-3; D uncertain. V dropped 5 bases and J dropped 0 bases, with 12 bases sitting between them. Germline V gene data show CDR1 as SNHLY and CDR2 as FYNNEI. This CDR3 contains 15 residues. The CDR3 region has the DNA TGTGCCAGCAGTTACACCCTAGGGAGCACAGATACGCAGTATTTT. This sequence encodes CASSYTLGSTDTQYF.

This clonotype was found many times. One end of the junction is discordant with germline, which a read error may explain. The V and J genes are TRBV6-5 and TRBJ2-1, with 9 nucleotides matching TRBD2. The CDR3 has 12 amino acids. Looked up from germline, CDR1 is MNHEY and CDR2 is SVGAGI. The CDR3: CATALAGLELLF. The CDR3 nucleotides read TGTGCCACCGCCCTAGCGGGATTAGAGTTGCTCTTC.

This clonotype was picked up many times. J is TRBJ2-1 and V is TRBV7-2; the D is unclear. Germline assignment: CDR1 SGHTA and CDR2 FQGNSA. Trimming shortened V by 3 bases and J by 5 bases, and 11 bases separated the two germline ends. This CDR3 has 14 residues. For the CDR3, the DNA is TGTGCCAGCAGCTTCATCGGGTCAGACAATGAGCAGTTCTTC. Its translation is CASSFIGSDNEQFF.

This clonotype turned up a few times. The chain carries TRBV7-2 and TRBJ2-1; 8 nucleotides match TRBD2. Trimming at V came to 0 bases and at J to 8 bases, leaving 15 bases not matched to a gene. CDR3 size: 18 residues. The germline CDR1 and CDR2 sequences are SGHTA and FQGNSA. CDR3 loop: CASSLAREGTSGADEQFF. CDR3 coding DNA: TGTGCCAGCAGCTTAGCACGGGAAGGGACTAGTGGCGCGGATGAGCAGTTCTTC.

This chain links TRBV4-1 with TRBJ2-7; D gene uncertain. Germline V lookup: CDR1 MGHRA, CDR2 YSYEKL. CDR3 length: 12 amino acids. Between the trimmed V and J ends, which lost 0 bases and 5 bases, there was a span of 5 bases. CDR3 nucleotides: TGCGCCAGCAGCCAAGATAGGAACGAGCAGTACTTC. Residues: CASSQDRNEQYF.

A word on this clonotype: This clone may be a read error of a much larger clone one base away. The chain employs TRBV29-1 and TRBJ1-1; D may be TRBD1 (5 bases). The CDR3 runs to 14 residues. CDR1 is SQVTM and CDR2 is ANQGSEA in the germline V gene. The CDR3 nucleotides read TGCTGCGTTGGGGGACCCGACATGAACACTGAAGCTTTCTTT. This encodes CCVGGPDMNTEAFF.

This clonotype appeared many times. The chain has TRBV5-1 and TRBJ1-3; D uncertain. The CDR3 totals 11 residues. Germline assignment: CDR1 SGHRS and CDR2 YFSETQ. The V gene lost 6 bases and the J gene lost 4 bases, with 5 bases spanning the gap. CDR3 DNA sequence: TGCGCCAGCATCAGGGGAAACACCATATATTTT. Residues: CASIRGNTIYF.

This clonotype came up a few times. The V gene is TRBV6-5, the J gene TRBJ1-1; 7 nucleotides line up with TRBD1. Germline V gives CDR1 MNHEY, CDR2 SVGAGI. Losses at the gene ends were 0 bases for V and 4 bases for J; bases not matched to a gene: 8. The CDR3 is 16 residues long. This CDR3 is CASSYSIGGGGTEAFF. The CDR3 bases are TGTGCCAGCAGTTACTCGATAGGGGGCGGCGGCACTGAAGCTTTCTTT.

This clonotype was detected a few times. The chain has TRBV12-3 or TRBV12-4 and TRBJ2-7; D unresolved. CDR3 length equals 14 residues. Trimming removed 3 bases from V and 3 bases from J, with 12 bases in between. CDR3 in amino acids: CASSFWSGSYEQYF. The CDR3 coding sequence is TGTGCCAGCAGTTTTTGGTCTGGCAGCTACGAGCAGTACTTC.

Here the CDR3 DNA reads TGCGCCAGCAGCTTACTTGTCCGACTAGCGGGCCTATCTGGAGGCACCGGGGAGCTGTTTTTT. Encoded protein: CASSLLVRLAGLSGGTGELFF. V and J are TRBV5-1 and TRBJ2-2; 10 positions agree with TRBD2. J gave up 4 bases and V 2 bases, and 20 bases lay outside the gene matches. Germline assignment: CDR1 SGHRS and CDR2 YFSETQ. This CDR3 is 21 amino acids long. The full variable domain, rest sourced from reference TRBV5-1 and TRBJ2-2, is KAGVTQTPRYLIKTRGQQVTLSCSPISGHRSVSWYQQTPGQGLQFLFEYFSETQRNKGNFPGRFSGRQFSNSRSEMNVSTLELGDSALYLCASSLLVRLAGLSGGTGELFFGEGSRLTVL.

The J gene is TRBJ2-1, the V gene TRBV5-1, with TRBD2 identical over 11 bases. Germline assignment: CDR1 SGHRS and CDR2 YFSETQ. Trimming cost V 2 bases and J 9 bases; bases outside gene matches: 10. This CDR3 contains 16 residues. CDR3 sequence (DNA): TGCGCCAGCAGCTTTTGGCTAGCGGGAGGCGTAGGTGAGCAGTTCTTC. Translating it yields CASSFWLAGGVGEQFF. The full variable domain, in which reference TRBV5-1 and TRBJ2-1 provide the parts outside the CDR3, is KAGVTQTPRYLIKTRGQQVTLSCSPISGHRSVSWYQQTPGQGLQFLFEYFSETQRNKGNFPGRFSGRQFSNSRSEMNVSTLELGDSALYLCASSFWLAGGVGEQFFGPGTRLTVL.

This clonotype was counted a single time. The chain recombines TRBV6-1 with TRBJ1-5; D is unclear. The CDR3 runs to 14 residues. Germline-derived CDR1 and CDR2 are MNHNS and SASEGT. V was pared by 1 base and J by 6 bases, with 10 bases between. This chain's CDR3 is CASSEVGVTQPQHF. CDR3 bases: TGTGCCAGCAGTGAAGTTGGGGTAACTCAGCCCCAGCATTTT.

The genes are TRBV20-1 and TRBJ2-7; D is possibly TRBD2 (6 bases). CDR3 size: 14 residues. The V and J ends lost 0 bases and 3 bases respectively, with 12 bases between them. Looked up from germline, CDR1 is DFQATT and CDR2 is SNEGSKA (reference sequence). The CDR3 DNA reads as TGCAGTGCTAGAGATCGGGCGGGAATCTACGAGCAGTACTTC. It translates to CSARDRAGIYEQYF.

This clonotype appeared a few times. The chain carries TRBV5-1 and TRBJ1-1; D gene uncertain. From germline, CDR1 is SGHRS and CDR2 YFSETQ. The V and J ends lost 4 bases and 5 bases respectively, with 15 bases between them. This CDR3 comprises 14 residues. CDR3 bases: TGCGCCAGCAGCGATAACCCGGCATGGACTGAAGCTTTCTTT. Protein product: CASSDNPAWTEAFF.

This clonotype was observed a few times. The chain's CDR3 is CASSPLRADTQYF. DNA for the CDR3: TGTGCCAGCAGCCCTCTAAGGGCAGATACGCAGTATTTT. The chain carries TRBV3-1 and TRBJ2-3; D call uncertain. Trimming removed 4 bases at V and 4 bases at J, with 9 bases between. Per the germline V gene, CDR1 is LGHDT and CDR2 is YNNKEL (reference sequence). This CDR3 has 13 amino acids.

The chain joins TRBV20-1 to TRBJ2-1, with TRBD2 as a possible D gene (6 bases). The CDR3 consists of 14 residues. CDR1 is DFQATT, CDR2 SNEGSKA, per germline (reference sequence). Trimming pared 6 bases from V and 2 bases from J, leaving 14 bases between. In nucleotides, the CDR3 is TGCAGTGCGGGAAGAAGCGGGCCCTACAATGAGCAGTTCTTC. The encoded protein is CSAGRSGPYNEQFF.

The rearrangement uses TRBV20-1 and TRBJ1-4; D may be TRBD1 (6 bases). Germline V CDR1 and CDR2: DFQATT, SNEGSKA (reference sequence). The CDR3 runs 10 residues. With 6 bases removed from V and 9 bases from J, the gap between germline ends came to 8 bases. The DNA of the CDR3 is TGCAGTGCCCAGGGGAAAAAACTGTTTTTT. Its protein product is CSAQGKKLFF.

This clonotype was recorded many times. V gene TRBV4-1 combines with J gene TRBJ2-5; D is undetermined. The germline V gene has CDR1 MGHRA and CDR2 YSYEKL. The ends were cut back, 4 bases at V and 2 bases at J, with 14 bases in the middle. This CDR3 region has 15 residues. In DNA form, the CDR3 reads TGCGCCAGCAGCCCCGGTGGGCTGGTTCAAGAGACCCAGTACTTC. It specifies CASSPGGLVQETQYF.

J is TRBJ2-5 and V is TRBV20-1; D perhaps matches TRBD1 (7 bases). This CDR3 region has 17 residues. The germline CDR1 and CDR2 sequences are DFQATT and SNEGSKA (reference sequence). V was shortened by 0 bases and J by 1 base, with 18 bases between the two germline ends. This CDR3 is CSARDQGGGTLQETQYF. The CDR3, as DNA: TGCAGTGCTAGAGATCAGGGGGGCGGGACCCTCCAAGAGACCCAGTACTTC.

This clonotype was counted at least ten times. The chain combines TRBV12-3 or TRBV12-4 with TRBJ1-5; possibly TRBD1 for D (5 bases). Trimming removed 6 bases from V and 3 bases from J, with 9 bases in between. The CDR3 loop spans 13 amino acids. The chain's CDR3 is CASRRGVNQPQHF. The CDR3 nucleotides are TGTGCCAGCAGGCGGGGGGTCAATCAGCCCCAGCATTTT.

Ten or more counts support this clonotype. The V gene is TRBV7-2, the J gene TRBJ1-1; D remains ambiguous. Trimming cost V 5 bases and J 3 bases, with 16 bases left between them. In germline, CDR1 is SGHTA, CDR2 FQGNSA. This CDR3 comprises 15 residues. CDR3 sequence reads: CASSLPVLRDTEAFF. The CDR3 nucleotides read TGTGCCAGCAGCCTTCCGGTCCTAAGAGACACTGAAGCTTTCTTT.

This clonotype showed up just once. DNA of the CDR3: TGTGCCAGACCGGATTTTGGGGGAGGTTACGGCTACACCTTC. Translating gives CARPDFGGGYGYTF. V is TRBV27 and J is TRBJ1-2; perhaps TRBD1 as D (5 bases). Germline values: CDR1 MNHEY, CDR2 SMNVEV (reference sequence). CDR3 size: 14 residues. With 9 bases removed from V and 8 bases from J, the gap between germline ends came to 22 bases.

This clonotype was found many times. CDR3 nucleotide sequence: TGTGCCAGCAGCTGGACTAGCGGGAGTTCAGATACGCAGTATTTT. Its translation is CASSWTSGSSDTQYF. The chain employs TRBV6-1 and TRBJ2-3; TRBD2 matches 13 bases. CDR3 size: 15 residues. Germline lookup yields CDR1 MNHNS and CDR2 SASEGT. J was trimmed by 4 bases and V by 6 bases; bases with no gene match: 4.